This T cell receptor beta chain came from a study of graft-versus-host responses after intestinal transplantation. Germline CDR1 MNHEY, CDR2 SVGAGI. The CDR3 sequence is 14 residues long. V lost 0 bases, J lost 1 base, and 6 bases lay in between. Notes on this clone: Its target is unknown.

Here immunoSEQ multiplex PCR was the method, and the copy in TCRdb shows in-frame clones only, minus some. The data show roughly 97,000 clones, roughly 87% seen once. The TCR comes from a human donor who received an intestinal transplant. The chain employs TRBV6-5 and TRBJ1-1; D is uncertain. Sequences were derived from unstimulated CD4+ T cells sorted from spleen or lymph node cells, sampled before intestinal transplant. The CDR3 loop is CASSYSRRNTEAFF. Here the CDR3 DNA reads TGTGCCAGCAGTTACTCAAGGCGGAACACTGAAGCTTTCTTT.